One and the same sample provided the 30 T cell receptor beta chains below, sequenced in a study of blood T cell repertoires in COVID-19. Method: immunoSEQ multiplex PCR; TCRdb's copy keeps in-frame clones and lacks some. The sample yields some 16,000 clones, around 88% seen once. The sequenced sample consisted of peripheral blood. The receptors were gathered from a human donor in a cohort sampled during active COVID-19.

V is TRBV18 and J is TRBJ2-3; TRBD2 is a possible D gene (6 bases). With 7 bases removed from V and 5 bases from J, the gap between germline ends came to 16 bases. The CDR3 is made up of 14 amino acids. Per the germline V gene, CDR1 is KGHSH and CDR2 is LQKENI. DNA of the CDR3: TGTGCCAGCTGCAATTCATTCGGGGGAGATACGCAGTATTTT. The encoded protein is CASCNSFGGDTQYF.

This clone was recorded only once. The chain links TRBV9 to TRBJ2-1; D possibly corresponds to TRBD2 (5 bases). The V end was cut by 2 bases, the J end by 3 bases, with 15 bases between. The CDR3 runs 16 residues. CDR1 is SGDLS and CDR2 is YYNGEE in the germline V gene. The CDR3 coding sequence is TGTGCCAGCAGCGTTCAAAGCGGCCCGATCTACAATGAGCAGTTCTTC. Protein: CASSVQSGPIYNEQFF.

This chain joins TRBV5-1 and TRBJ2-5; TRBD2 is a possible D gene (5 bases). The CDR3 extends over 15 amino acids. V lost 4 bases and J lost 5, with 18 bases in between. The germline V gene encodes CDR1 SGHRS and CDR2 YFSETQ. CDR3 protein: CASSRQLVSSETQYF. CDR3 sequence (DNA): TGCGCCAGCAGCCGGCAACTAGTTTCCTCGGAGACCCAGTACTTC.

Within the sample, this clone is medium-sized. The chain combines TRBV27 with TRBJ2-3; 12 bases align to TRBD2. The CDR3 length is 16 residues. Trimming at V came to 8 bases and at J to 4 bases, leaving 10 bases not matched to a gene. The germline V gene has CDR1 MNHEY and CDR2 SMNVEV (reference sequence). The CDR3: CASDSETSGGPDTQYF. The CDR3, as DNA: TGTGCCAGCGACTCAGAGACTAGCGGGGGACCAGATACGCAGTATTTT.

This clone appeared a single time. This chain connects TRBV18 to TRBJ2-3; a possible D gene is TRBD1 (5 bases). CDR1 is KGHSH and CDR2 is LQKENI in the germline V gene. CDR3 length: 14 amino acids. V lost 3 bases and J 6 bases, leaving 13 bases between the germline ends. CDR3: CASSPDTSRDTQYF. CDR3 nucleotide sequence: TGTGCCAGCTCACCGGACACATCCAGGGATACGCAGTATTTT.

This CDR3 reads CASNEDRGTGELFF. The CDR3 DNA follows: TGTGCCAGCAACGAGGACAGAGGCACCGGGGAGCTGTTTTTT. V and J are TRBV6-5 and TRBJ2-2; D may be TRBD1 (6 bases). Germline values: CDR1 MNHEY, CDR2 SVGAGI. With 7 bases removed from V and 4 bases from J, the gap between germline ends came to 13 bases. The CDR3 length is 14 residues.

The J gene is TRBJ2-5, the V gene TRBV5-5, with 7 bases fitting TRBD1. Trimming at V came to 4 bases and at J to 3 bases, leaving 3 bases not matched to a gene. Germline V lookup: CDR1 SGHKS, CDR2 YYEKEE (reference sequence). The CDR3 totals 13 residues. For the CDR3, the DNA is TGTGCCAGCAGCCGGGGACAGAAAGAGACCCAGTACTTC. Protein: CASSRGQKETQYF.

The chain uses TRBV7-9 and TRBJ1-1; TRBD1 matches 9 bases. The CDR3 is 17 residues long. Germline V gene sequence: CDR1 SEHNR, CDR2 FQNEAQ (reference sequence). V shed 4 bases, J shed 5 bases, and the junction held 14 bases outside the gene matches. The CDR3 nucleotides read TGTGCCAGCAGCTCCCTACTAGGACAGGGGATTCGAACTGAAGCTTTCTTT. It translates to CASSSLLGQGIRTEAFF.

J is TRBJ2-7 and V is TRBV7-2; D uncertain. CDR1 is SGHTA, CDR2 FQGNSA, per germline. V lost 0 bases and J lost 1, with 7 bases in between. This CDR3 is built from 14 residues. CDR3 residues: CASSLASGSYEQYF. DNA of the CDR3: TGTGCCAGCAGCTTAGCGTCGGGTTCCTACGAGCAGTACTTC.

This chain connects TRBV11-2 to TRBJ2-1, with D unresolved. The CDR3 runs 13 residues. Per germline, CDR1 SGHAT and CDR2 FQNNGV. Trimming cost V 1 base and J 15 bases, with 16 bases left between them. The CDR3 DNA is TGTGCCAGCAGCTTAGCGTTCCAGCGACCGATGTTCTTC. Its translation is CASSLAFQRPMFF.

V gene TRBV19 combines with J gene TRBJ2-3; D might be TRBD2 (6 bases). With 5 bases removed from V and 4 bases from J, the gap between germline ends came to 16 bases. Looked up from germline, CDR1 is LNHDA and CDR2 is SQIVND (reference sequence). CDR3 size: 15 residues. The CDR3 protein is CASSSPGLMADTQYF. CDR3 nucleotide sequence: TGTGCCAGTAGTTCACCGGGACTTATGGCAGATACGCAGTATTTT.

The chain links TRBV11-2 to TRBJ2-5, with TRBD1 identical over 10 bases. Germline assignment: CDR1 SGHAT and CDR2 FQNNGV. This CDR3 region has 16 residues. Unmatched junction bases numbered 13, after V lost 5 bases and J lost 7 bases. CDR3 sequence reads: CASSPGTGEGIWTQYF. CDR3 in DNA: TGTGCCAGCAGCCCTGGGACAGGGGAGGGAATATGGACCCAGTACTTC.

The chain is built from TRBV7-2 and TRBJ2-3, with 9 bases fitting TRBD2. Germline V lookup: CDR1 SGHTA, CDR2 FQGNSA. This CDR3 contains 17 residues. V lost 2 bases, J lost 2 bases, and 8 bases stayed unmatched. The CDR3 loop is CASSLKMAGGPTDTQYF. The CDR3 nucleotides are TGTGCCAGCAGCTTAAAGATGGCGGGAGGGCCCACAGATACGCAGTATTTT.

This sequence joins TRBV27 and TRBJ1-1, with 7 bases that match TRBD1. Unmatched junction bases numbered 5, after V lost 4 bases and J lost 0 bases. CDR3 length equals 15 residues. The germline gives CDR1 MNHEY, CDR2 SMNVEV (reference sequence). This CDR3 is CASSSPGQMNTEAFF. In DNA form, the CDR3 reads TGTGCCAGCAGTTCCCCGGGACAGATGAACACTGAAGCTTTCTTT.

Of note for this clone: The same CDR3 also results from other DNA sequences found in this sample. This chain joins TRBV19 and TRBJ2-1; unclear D gene. Looked up from germline, CDR1 is LNHDA and CDR2 is SQIVND (reference sequence). The CDR3 contains 13 residues. Trimming pared 7 bases from V and 7 bases from J, leaving 14 bases between. The CDR3 nucleotides are TGTGCCAGTACCCCGACGGGTTGGAATGAGCAGTTCTTC. Translation gives CASTPTGWNEQFF. The entire variable domain, with the rest obtained from reference TRBV19 and TRBJ2-1, is as follows: DGGITQSPKYLFRKEGQNVTLSCEQNLNHDAMYWYRQDPGQGLRLIYYSQIVNDFQKGDIAEGYSVSREKKESFPLTVTSAQKNPTAFYLCASTPTGWNEQFFGPGTRLTVL.

The chain recombines TRBV20-1 with TRBJ2-1; the D gene is possibly TRBD2 (5 bases). Germline V gene data show CDR1 as DFQATT and CDR2 as SNEGSKA (reference sequence). With 3 bases removed from V and 2 bases from J, the gap between germline ends came to 8 bases. CDR3 length equals 13 residues. The CDR3 sequence: CSASYSAYNEQFF. The CDR3 DNA sequence: TGCAGTGCTAGTTATAGCGCCTACAATGAGCAGTTCTTC.

V is TRBV29-1 and J is TRBJ2-7; TRBD1 agrees at 8 bases. Germline CDR1 is SQVTM and CDR2 is ANQGSEA. With 4 bases clipped from V and 1 base from J, the junction kept 0 bases outside the gene matches. CDR3 size: 12 residues. The CDR3 DNA reads TGCAGCGTTGGGACAGGGTCCTACGAGCAGTACTTC. Amino acids: CSVGTGSYEQYF.

This clone is a singleton in its sample. The V and J genes are TRBV3-1 (or the pseudogene TRBV3-2) and TRBJ1-1; TRBD1 aligns across 8 bases. The V segment lost 5 bases and the J segment 11 bases; nucleotides outside the gene matches: 7. Germline CDR1 LGHDT, CDR2 YNNKEL (reference sequence). This CDR3 contains 12 residues. CDR3 protein: CASSDRGRMAFF. The CDR3 coding sequence is TGTGCCAGCAGCGACAGGGGTAGGATGGCTTTCTTT.

The chain recombines TRBV19 with TRBJ1-1; D gene ambiguous. Trimming took 5 bases from V and 4 from J, leaving 8 bases between them. Germline-derived CDR1 and CDR2 are LNHDA and SQIVND (reference sequence). The CDR3 length is 12 residues. The CDR3 coding sequence is TGTGCCAGTAGTCTCTCGTTCACTGAAGCTTTCTTT. Translating it yields CASSLSFTEAFF.

The chain combines TRBV28 with TRBJ1-1; 7 nucleotides line up with TRBD1. V was clipped by 6 bases and J by 0 bases; unmatched bases: 4. Germline V gene data show CDR1 as MDHEN and CDR2 as SYDVKM. The CDR3 has 14 amino acids. CDR3 sequence reads: CASRLGQLNTEAFF. The DNA for the CDR3 is TGTGCCAGCAGGCTGGGACAGCTGAACACTGAAGCTTTCTTT.

The V call is TRBV3-1 (or the pseudogene TRBV3-2), the J call TRBJ2-5, with D maybe TRBD1 (6 bases). V lost 1 base to trimming and J lost 5 bases, with 14 bases between them. The CDR3 covers 15 residues. Germline V gives CDR1 LGHDT, CDR2 YNNKEL (reference sequence). The CDR3 DNA follows: TGTGCCAGCAGCCAAGGCAGTTCAGGGGCGGAGACCCAGTACTTC. Its translation is CASSQGSSGAETQYF.

DNA for the CDR3: TGTGCCAGCAGCGCGAGTATCAATCAGCCCCAGCATTTT. This encodes CASSASINQPQHF. V usage is TRBV9 and J usage is TRBJ1-5; D is undetermined. CDR1 and CDR2 from the germline V gene are SGDLS and YYNGEE. Trimming shortened V by 3 bases and J by 3 bases, and 7 bases separated the two germline ends. CDR3 size: 13 residues. Together with reference TRBV9 and TRBJ1-5, the CDR3 gives the full variable domain: DSGVTQTPKHLITATGQRVTLRCSPRSGDLSVYWYQQSLDQGLQFLIQYYNGEERAKGNILERFSAQQFPDLHSELNLSSLELGDSALYFCASSASINQPQHFGDGTRLSIL.

The DNA of the CDR3 is TGTGCCAGCTCACCATTCACTGAGCCCAATCAGCCCCAGCATTTT. Its protein product is CASSPFTEPNQPQHF. The chain is built from TRBV18 and TRBJ1-5; no reliable D call. Trimming took off 2 bases at V and 3 bases at J, with 11 bases between the two ends. The germline gives CDR1 KGHSH, CDR2 LQKENI. This CDR3 spans 15 amino acids. Complete variable domain (other parts from reference TRBV18 and TRBJ1-5): NAGVMQNPRHLVRRRGQEARLRCSPMKGHSHVYWYRQLPEEGLKFMVYLQKENIIDESGMPKERFSAEFPKEGPSILRIQQVVRGDSAAYFCASSPFTEPNQPQHFGDGTRLSIL.

The rearrangement joins TRBV27 to TRBJ2-5; TRBD1 matches at 8 bases. The length of the CDR3 is 16 residues. V shed 3 bases, J shed 5 bases, and the junction held 11 bases outside the gene matches. Germline CDR1 reads MNHEY; CDR2 reads SMNVEV (reference sequence). CDR3 nucleotides: TGTGCCAGCAGTTTGGGTTCTGCGACAGGGGCCGAGACCCAGTACTTC. This sequence encodes CASSLGSATGAETQYF.

This chain connects TRBV30 to TRBJ1-1; D is possibly TRBD1 (5 bases). Germline V gene lookup returns CDR1 GTSNPN and CDR2 SVGIG (reference sequence). With 4 bases removed from V and 5 bases from J, the gap between germline ends came to 14 bases. The CDR3 spans 13 residues. CDR3 sequence: CAWNRGFGTEAFF. DNA of the CDR3: TGTGCCTGGAATCGGGGGTTCGGTACTGAAGCTTTCTTT.

The V call is TRBV6-2 or TRBV6-3, the J call TRBJ2-3, with 13 bases fitting TRBD2. Germline lookup yields CDR1 MNHEY and CDR2 SVGEGT. CDR3 length: 18 amino acids. Unmatched junction bases numbered 10, after V lost 5 bases and J lost 2 bases. The CDR3 DNA reads as TGTGCCAGCAGTAACCTCCTGGGGACTAGCGGGGTCACAGATACGCAGTATTTT. Amino acid sequence: CASSNLLGTSGVTDTQYF.

This chain links TRBV2 with TRBJ1-1, with D maybe TRBD1 (5 bases). Germline-derived CDR1 and CDR2 are SNHLY and FYNNEI. The CDR3 extends over 12 amino acids. Trimming took off 7 bases at V and 4 bases at J, with 10 bases between the two ends. CDR3 coding DNA: TGTGCCAGCAATGGCAGGGCCACTGAAGCTTTCTTT. This encodes CASNGRATEAFF.

The CDR3 coding sequence is TGTGCCAGCAGTAGCGACAGGGCCTCGAACACTGAAGCTTTCTTT. Translating it yields CASSSDRASNTEAFF. The chain recombines TRBV2 with TRBJ1-1, with 7 bases lining up with TRBD1. Per germline, CDR1 SNHLY and CDR2 FYNNEI. The length of the CDR3 is 15 residues. V was pared by 5 bases and J by 1 base, with 7 bases of the junction left unmatched.

This chain uses TRBV21-1 with TRBJ2-3; TRBD1 is the table's D call, not checked against the DNA. TRBV21-1 is a pseudogene locus. This CDR3 is built from 15 residues. CDR3 nucleotides: TGTGCCAGCAGCAAAAGACAGGTGGCCACAGATACGCAGTATTTT. Amino acids: CASSKRQVATDTQYF.

The chain combines TRBV28 with TRBJ2-4; 8 bases line up with TRBD2. The germline CDR1 and CDR2 sequences are MDHEN and SYDVKM. V dropped 7 bases and J dropped 7; count of bases not matched to a gene: 6. CDR3 length: 13 amino acids. CDR3 bases: TGTGCCAGCATGCCCGGGGGGGGGAACATTCAGTACTTC. This encodes CASMPGGGNIQYF.